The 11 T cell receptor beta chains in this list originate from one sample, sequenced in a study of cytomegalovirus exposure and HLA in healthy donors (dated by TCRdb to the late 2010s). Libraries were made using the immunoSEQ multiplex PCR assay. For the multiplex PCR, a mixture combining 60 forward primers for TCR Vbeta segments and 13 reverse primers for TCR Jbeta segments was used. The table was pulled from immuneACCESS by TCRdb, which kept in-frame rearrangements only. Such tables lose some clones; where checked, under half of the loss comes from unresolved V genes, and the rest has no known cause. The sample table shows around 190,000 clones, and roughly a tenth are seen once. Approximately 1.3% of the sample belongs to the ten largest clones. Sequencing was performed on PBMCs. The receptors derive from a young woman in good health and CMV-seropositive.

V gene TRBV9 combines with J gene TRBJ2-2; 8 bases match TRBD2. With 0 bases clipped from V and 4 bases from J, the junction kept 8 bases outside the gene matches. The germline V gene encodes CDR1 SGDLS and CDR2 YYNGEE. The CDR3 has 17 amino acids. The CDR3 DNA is TGTGCCAGCAGCGTAGCGGGAGCGGGAGCGAGCACCGGGGAGCTGTTTTTT. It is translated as CASSVAGAGASTGELFF.

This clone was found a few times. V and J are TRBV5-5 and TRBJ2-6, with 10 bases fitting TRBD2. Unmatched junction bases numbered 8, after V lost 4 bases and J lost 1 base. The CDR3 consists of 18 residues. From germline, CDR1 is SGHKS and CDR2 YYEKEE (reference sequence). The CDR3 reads CASSIRSGRSSGANVLTF. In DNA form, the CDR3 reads TGTGCCAGCAGCATACGTAGCGGGAGGAGTTCTGGGGCCAACGTCCTGACTTTC.

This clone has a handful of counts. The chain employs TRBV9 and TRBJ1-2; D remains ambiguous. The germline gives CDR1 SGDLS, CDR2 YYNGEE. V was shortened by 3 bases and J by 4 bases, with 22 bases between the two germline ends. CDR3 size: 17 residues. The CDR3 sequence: CASSASPTSGISYGYTF. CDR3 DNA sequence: TGTGCCAGCAGCGCTAGCCCGACTAGCGGGATTAGCTATGGCTACACCTTC. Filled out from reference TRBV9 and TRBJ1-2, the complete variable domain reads DSGVTQTPKHLITATGQRVTLRCSPRSGDLSVYWYQQSLDQGLQFLIQYYNGEERAKGNILERFSAQQFPDLHSELNLSSLELGDSALYFCASSASPTSGISYGYTFGSGTRLTVV.

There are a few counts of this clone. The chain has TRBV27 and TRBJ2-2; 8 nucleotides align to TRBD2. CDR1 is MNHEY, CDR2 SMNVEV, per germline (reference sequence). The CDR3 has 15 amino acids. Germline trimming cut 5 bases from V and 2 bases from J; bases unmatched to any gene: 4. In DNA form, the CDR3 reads TGTGCCAGCAGTGCGAGCGGGAGAAACACCGGGGAGCTGTTTTTT. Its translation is CASSASGRNTGELFF.

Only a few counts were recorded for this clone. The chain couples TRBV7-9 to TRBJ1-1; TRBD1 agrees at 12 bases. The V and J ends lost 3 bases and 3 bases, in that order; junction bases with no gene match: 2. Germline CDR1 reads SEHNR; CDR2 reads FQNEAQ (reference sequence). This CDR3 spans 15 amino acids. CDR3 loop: CASSLGTGGYTEAFF. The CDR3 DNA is TGTGCCAGCAGCTTGGGGACAGGGGGCTACACTGAAGCTTTCTTT.

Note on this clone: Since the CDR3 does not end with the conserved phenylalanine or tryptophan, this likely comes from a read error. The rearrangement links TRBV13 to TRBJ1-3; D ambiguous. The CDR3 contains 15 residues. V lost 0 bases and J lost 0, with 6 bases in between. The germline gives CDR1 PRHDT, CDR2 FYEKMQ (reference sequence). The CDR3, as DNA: TGTGCCAGCAGCTTAGGACAGCACTCTGGAAACACCATATATGTT. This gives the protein CASSLGQHSGNTIYV.

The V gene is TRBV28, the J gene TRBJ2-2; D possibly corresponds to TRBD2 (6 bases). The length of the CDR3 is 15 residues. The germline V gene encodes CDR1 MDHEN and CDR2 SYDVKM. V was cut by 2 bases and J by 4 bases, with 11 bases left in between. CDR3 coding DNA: TGTGCCAGCAGTTTACCCGGGGGAGGCACCGGGGAGCTGTTTTTT. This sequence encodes CASSLPGGGTGELFF.

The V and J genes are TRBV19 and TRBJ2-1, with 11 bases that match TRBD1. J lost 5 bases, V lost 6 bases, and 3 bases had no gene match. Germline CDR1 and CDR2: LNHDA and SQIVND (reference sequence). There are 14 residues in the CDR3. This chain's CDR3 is CASRGTGGHNEQFF. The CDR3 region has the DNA TGTGCCAGTAGAGGGACAGGGGGTCACAATGAGCAGTTCTTC.

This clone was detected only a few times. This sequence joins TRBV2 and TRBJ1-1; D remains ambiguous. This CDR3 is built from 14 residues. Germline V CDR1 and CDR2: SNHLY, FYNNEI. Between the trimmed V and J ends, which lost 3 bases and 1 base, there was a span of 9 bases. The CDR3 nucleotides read TGTGCCAGCAGTGATGTCAGTGCGAACACTGAAGCTTTCTTT. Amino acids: CASSDVSANTEAFF.

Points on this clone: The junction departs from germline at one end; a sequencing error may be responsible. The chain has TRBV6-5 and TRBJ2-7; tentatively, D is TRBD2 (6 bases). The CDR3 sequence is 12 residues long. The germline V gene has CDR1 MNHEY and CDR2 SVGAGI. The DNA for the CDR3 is TGTGCCAGCAGTTACGGGGGTCGGGAGCAGTGCTTC. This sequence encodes CASSYGGREQCF.

CDR3 in amino acids: CASSFYRATDTQYF. CDR3 nucleotide sequence: TGCGCCAGCAGCTTCTACAGGGCAACCGATACGCAGTATTTT. This chain links TRBV5-1 with TRBJ2-3; a possible D gene is TRBD1 (6 bases). The CDR3 totals 14 residues. V was trimmed by 2 bases and J by 6 bases, leaving 13 bases between them. Germline CDR1 reads SGHRS; CDR2 reads YFSETQ.